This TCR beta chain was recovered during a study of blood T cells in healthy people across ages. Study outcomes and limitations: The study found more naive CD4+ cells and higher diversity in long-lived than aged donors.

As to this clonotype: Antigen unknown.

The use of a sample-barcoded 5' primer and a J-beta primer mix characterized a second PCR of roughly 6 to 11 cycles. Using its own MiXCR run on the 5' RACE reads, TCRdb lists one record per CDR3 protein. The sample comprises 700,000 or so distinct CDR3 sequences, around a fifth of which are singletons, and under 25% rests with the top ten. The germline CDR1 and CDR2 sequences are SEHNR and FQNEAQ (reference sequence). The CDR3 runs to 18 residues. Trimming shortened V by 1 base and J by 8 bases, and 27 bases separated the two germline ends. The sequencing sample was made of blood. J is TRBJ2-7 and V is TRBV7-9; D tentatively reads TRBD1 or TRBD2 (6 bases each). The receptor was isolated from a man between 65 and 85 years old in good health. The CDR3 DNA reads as TGTGCCAGCAGCTTAGATCTCGGGGGCGGGGAAGGCGGGTTAAAGCAGTACTTC. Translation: CASSLDLGGGEGGLKQYF.